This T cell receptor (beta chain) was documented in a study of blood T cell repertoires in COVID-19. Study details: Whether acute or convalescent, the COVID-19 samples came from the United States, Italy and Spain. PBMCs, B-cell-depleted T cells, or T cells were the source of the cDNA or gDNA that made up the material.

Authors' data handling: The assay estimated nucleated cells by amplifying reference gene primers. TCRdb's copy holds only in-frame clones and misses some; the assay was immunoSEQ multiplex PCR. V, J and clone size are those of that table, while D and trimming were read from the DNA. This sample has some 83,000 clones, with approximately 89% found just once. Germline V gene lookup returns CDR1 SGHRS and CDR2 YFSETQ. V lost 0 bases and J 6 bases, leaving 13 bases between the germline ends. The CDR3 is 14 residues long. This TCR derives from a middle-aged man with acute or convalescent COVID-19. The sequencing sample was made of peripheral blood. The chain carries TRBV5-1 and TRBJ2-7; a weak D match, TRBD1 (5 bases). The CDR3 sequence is CASSLDGQGVEQYF. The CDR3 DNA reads TGCGCCAGCAGCTTGGATGGTCAAGGGGTCGAGCAGTACTTC.